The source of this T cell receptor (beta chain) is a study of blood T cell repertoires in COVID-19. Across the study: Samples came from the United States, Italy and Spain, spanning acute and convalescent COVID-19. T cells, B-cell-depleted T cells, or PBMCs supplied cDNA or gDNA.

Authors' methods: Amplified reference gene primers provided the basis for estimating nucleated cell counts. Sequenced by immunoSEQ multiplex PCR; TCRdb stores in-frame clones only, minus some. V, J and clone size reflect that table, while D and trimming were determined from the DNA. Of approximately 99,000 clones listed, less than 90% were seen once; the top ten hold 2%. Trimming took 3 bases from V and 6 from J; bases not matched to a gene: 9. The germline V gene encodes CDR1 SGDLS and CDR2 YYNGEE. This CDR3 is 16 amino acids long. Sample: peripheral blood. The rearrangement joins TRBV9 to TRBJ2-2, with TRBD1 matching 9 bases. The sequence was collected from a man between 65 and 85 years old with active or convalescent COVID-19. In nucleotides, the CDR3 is TGTGCCAGCAGCGCCACAGGGGGCGGGAGTCCCGGGGAGCTGTTTTTT. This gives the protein CASSATGGGSPGELFF.